These 3 T cell receptor beta chains were all obtained from the same sample, sequenced in a study of T cells in Graves' hyperthyroidism and ophthalmopathy. Amplification yielded TCR beta CDR3 regions, with RNA transcripts as the source. Primed by the HTBI set, a first-round RT-PCR was run on the TCR CDR3. TCRdb reanalysed the multiplex PCR reads using MiXCR and keeps one entry per CDR3 protein. The sample includes 550,000 to 600,000 distinct CDR3 sequences, 11% to 15% of them seen just once. Sequences were obtained from blood. The receptors shown here come from a woman younger than 35 with Graves' ophthalmopathy.

In this sample, this clonotype turned up a few times. V is TRBV2 and J is TRBJ2-7; TRBD2 matches at 14 bases. Per the germline V gene, CDR1 is SNHLY and CDR2 is FYNNEI. The V gene end was trimmed by 7 bases and the J gene end by 0 bases; junction bases not matched to a gene: 5. The CDR3 loop spans 16 amino acids. The CDR3 here is CASTGTSGSISYEQYF. The CDR3, as DNA: TGTGCCAGCACCGGGACTAGCGGGAGTATCTCCTACGAGCAGTACTTC.

This clonotype was observed at least ten times. The rearrangement uses TRBV5-1 and TRBJ2-2, with D hard to call. Per the germline V gene, CDR1 is SGHRS and CDR2 is YFSETQ. The CDR3 length is 17 residues. With 4 bases removed from V and 6 bases from J, the gap between germline ends came to 22 bases. The CDR3 nucleotides read TGCGCCAGCAGCCGTTTTGCGGACCCCGAAGGAGCCGGGGAGCTGTTTTTT. It yields the protein CASSRFADPEGAGELFF.

This clonotype was counted many times. The CDR3 reads CASSRGLAGASSTDTQYF. Written as DNA, the CDR3 is TGCGCCAGCAGCCGGGGACTAGCGGGAGCGTCTAGCACAGATACGCAGTATTTT. The V and J genes are TRBV5-1 and TRBJ2-3, with 14 bases fitting TRBD2. The V and J ends lost 4 bases and 0 bases, in that order; junction bases with no gene match: 7. Germline V gene data show CDR1 as SGHRS and CDR2 as YFSETQ. The CDR3 contains 18 residues.